Below are 14 T cell receptor beta chains sequenced from a single sample in a study of sequential checkpoint blockade in melanoma (dated by TCRdb to the late 2010s). Library generation was performed with the immunoSEQ multiplex PCR assay. The source is immuneACCESS, and TCRdb retained only in-frame sequences with V and J called. Part of the clones is not carried over; for the studies checked, unresolved V genes explain less than half of this, and the remainder is unexplained. Present in this sample are roughly 2,000 clones, roughly a quarter of which were seen just once. The ten largest make up 7.5% to 10% of the sample. The sample's treatment or condition, from its label and the paper: randomized to nivolumab then ipilimumab (arm A) or the reverse (arm B). The material sequenced was tumor tissue (inferred from file names), taken from a patient given nivolumab and ipilimumab in sequence. These receptors all come from a human donor with melanoma.

This clone is medium-sized (0.01 to 0.1%) in the sample. The chain couples TRBV11-3 to TRBJ2-1; TRBD2 matches 14 bases. Per germline, CDR1 SGHNT and CDR2 YENEEA. V lost 4 bases to trimming and J lost 6 bases; unmatched junction nucleotides: 17. This CDR3 comprises 20 residues. The DNA for the CDR3 is TGTGCCAGCAGCTCCGGACTAGCGGGGGGATCCTACAATGCGTTCAATGAGCAGTTCTTC. Translation gives CASSSGLAGGSYNAFNEQFF.

The V and J genes are TRBV9 and TRBJ2-7; D tentatively reads TRBD1 or TRBD2 (5 bases each). CDR1 SGDLS and CDR2 YYNGEE come from the germline V gene. This CDR3 comprises 14 residues. Trimming removed 0 bases from V and 6 bases from J, with 13 bases in between. CDR3 nucleotide sequence: TGTGCCAGCAGCGTAGCGGTGACAGAGGGCGAGCAGTACTTC. Its protein product is CASSVAVTEGEQYF.

This clone qualifies as medium-sized. The V gene is TRBV11-3, the J gene TRBJ2-2; the match to TRBD2 covers 8 bases. Unmatched junction bases numbered 5, after V lost 6 bases and J lost 2 bases. Germline CDR1 reads SGHNT; CDR2 reads YENEEA. The CDR3 is made up of 15 amino acids. In nucleotides, the CDR3 is TGTGCCAGCAGGAGAGCGGGGGCTAACACCGGGGAGCTGTTTTTT. This gives the protein CASRRAGANTGELFF. Full variable domain (missing parts from reference TRBV11-3 and TRBJ2-2): EAGVVQSPRYKIIEKKQPVAFWCNPISGHNTLYWYLQNLGQGPELLIRYENEEAVDDSQLPKDRFSAERLKGVDSTLKIQPAELGDSAVYLCASRRAGANTGELFFGEGSRLTVL.

By proportion, this clone is medium-sized. The chain couples TRBV11-3 to TRBJ1-1, with D maybe TRBD1 (5 bases). The germline V gene has CDR1 SGHNT and CDR2 YENEEA. V dropped 5 bases and J dropped 4 bases, with 26 bases sitting between them. CDR3 length: 18 residues. In nucleotides, the CDR3 is TGTGCCAGCAGCCCCCGATTCCGGGACTCACCACGGGGCACTGAAGCTTTCTTT. Amino acids: CASSPRFRDSPRGTEAFF.

This chain connects TRBV29-1 to TRBJ1-1; D might be TRBD1 (6 bases). The CDR3 consists of 15 residues. Germline values: CDR1 SQVTM, CDR2 ANQGSEA. Trimming removed 5 bases from V and 0 bases from J, with 16 bases in between. The DNA of the CDR3 is TGCAGCGTTTGGGGGGGTCAGGGGATGAACACTGAAGCTTTCTTT. Protein: CSVWGGQGMNTEAFF. Full variable domain (rest looked up from reference TRBV29-1 and TRBJ1-1): SAVISQKPSRDICQRGTSLTIQCQVDSQVTMMFWYRQQPGQSLTLIATANQGSEATYESGFVIDKFPISRPNLTFSTLTVSNMSPEDSSIYLCSVWGGQGMNTEAFFGQGTRLTVV.

The rearrangement joins TRBV10-1 to TRBJ1-1; D unclear. The germline gives CDR1 WNHNN, CDR2 SYGVQD (reference sequence). CDR3 length: 11 amino acids. V was cut by 2 bases and J by 2 bases, with 0 bases left in between. CDR3 in amino acids: CASSENTEAFF. CDR3 coding DNA: TGCGCCAGCAGTGAGAACACTGAAGCTTTCTTT.

The chain has TRBV12-5 and TRBJ2-1; no clear D. The CDR3 is 12 amino acids. Germline V CDR1 and CDR2: LGHNT, FRNRAP. Trimming took off 0 bases at V and 4 bases at J, with 1 base between the two ends. CDR3 sequence reads: CASGLVYNEQFF. The DNA of the CDR3 is TGTGCTAGTGGTTTGGTATACAATGAGCAGTTCTTC.

Only a few counts were recorded for this clone. This sequence joins TRBV28 and TRBJ2-1, with D tentatively TRBD2 (5 bases). V lost 7 bases and J 3 bases, leaving 13 bases between the germline ends. CDR3 length: 14 residues. In germline, CDR1 is MDHEN, CDR2 SYDVKM. The CDR3 reads CASKLEVGYNEQFF. The CDR3 DNA follows: TGTGCCAGCAAGCTGGAGGTCGGCTACAATGAGCAGTTCTTC.

This clone counts as medium-sized. The genes are TRBV11-3 and TRBJ1-4; no reliable D call. The germline gives CDR1 SGHNT, CDR2 YENEEA. V was trimmed by 4 bases and J by 0 bases, leaving 18 bases between them. The CDR3 contains 18 residues. Here the CDR3 DNA reads TGTGCCAGCAGCTCCCGTGGAGGGCGGCTTGCAACTAATGAAAAACTGTTTTTT. Translation gives CASSSRGGRLATNEKLFF.

The rearrangement links TRBV6-8 to TRBJ2-5; D gene uncertain. Germline CDR1 is MNHGY and CDR2 is SAAAGT. Trimming pared 6 bases from V and 1 base from J, leaving 9 bases between. The CDR3 is 13 amino acids. CDR3 amino acids: CASSWTVQETQYF. Written as DNA, the CDR3 is TGTGCCAGCAGCTGGACGGTCCAAGAGACCCAGTACTTC.

This clone was observed a few times. The genes are TRBV7-6 and TRBJ1-5; D is perhaps TRBD1 (5 bases). Germline lookup yields CDR1 SGHVS and CDR2 FNYEAQ. The CDR3 sequence is 14 residues long. V shed 8 bases and J shed 0 bases, with 11 bases lying between them. CDR3 DNA: TGTGCCAGCGGGGGGGGAGGTAGCAATCAGCCCCAGCATTTT. As protein: CASGGGGSNQPQHF.

The chain recombines TRBV9 with TRBJ1-4; D possibly corresponds to TRBD1 (5 bases). V lost 2 bases, J lost 6 bases, and 11 bases lay in between. This CDR3 region has 14 residues. The germline gives CDR1 SGDLS, CDR2 YYNGEE. In DNA form, the CDR3 reads TGTGCCAGCAGCGTTCGGGGGTGGGATGAAAAACTGTTTTTT. It is translated as CASSVRGWDEKLFF.

This clone ranks as medium-sized. The V and J genes are TRBV11-3 and TRBJ2-3, with 12 bases matching TRBD2. CDR3 size: 16 residues. V lost 2 bases to trimming and J lost 4 bases; unmatched junction nucleotides: 4. The germline V gene encodes CDR1 SGHNT and CDR2 YENEEA. The CDR3 reads CASSLRTSGASDTQYF. In DNA, the CDR3 is TGTGCCAGCAGCTTAAGGACTAGCGGGGCGTCAGATACGCAGTATTTT. The entire variable domain, with the rest obtained from reference TRBV11-3 and TRBJ2-3, is as follows: EAGVVQSPRYKIIEKKQPVAFWCNPISGHNTLYWYLQNLGQGPELLIRYENEEAVDDSQLPKDRFSAERLKGVDSTLKIQPAELGDSAVYLCASSLRTSGASDTQYFGPGTRLTVL.

The chain combines TRBV5-1 with TRBJ1-1; 9 nucleotides line up with TRBD1. V gave up 1 base and J gave up 4 bases; unmatched junction bases: 8. Germline V gene sequence: CDR1 SGHRS, CDR2 YFSETQ. The CDR3 extends over 16 amino acids. The CDR3 nucleotides are TGCGCCAGCAGCTTGATTGGACAGGGGATGTTCACTGAAGCTTTCTTT. It specifies CASSLIGQGMFTEAFF.